This T cell receptor (beta chain) was recorded in a study of T cell changes during pregnancy in multiple sclerosis. The V end was cut by 2 bases, the J end by 7 bases, with 11 bases between. The CDR3 length is 14 residues. From germline, CDR1 is MNHEY and CDR2 SMNVEV (reference sequence). Here immunoSEQ multiplex PCR was the method, and the copy in TCRdb shows in-frame clones only, minus some. The sample holds tens of thousands of clones, approximately 90% seen once. The starting material was peripheral blood, obtained in the third trimester of pregnancy. This TCR derives from a female donor with multiple sclerosis, enrolled in a pregnancy study. The chain joins TRBV27 to TRBJ2-2, with a tentative D call TRBD1 (5 bases). The CDR3 sequence is CASSLDSRVGELFF. CDR3 nucleotides: TGTGCCAGCAGTTTAGACAGCCGAGTCGGGGAGCTGTTTTTT.